Included here is one TCR beta chain sequence, with context. Distinct nucleotide sequences in the sample also encode this CDR3. This entry is derived from a study of cytomegalovirus exposure and HLA in healthy donors. In germline, CDR1 is WSHSY, CDR2 SAAADI. The CDR3 runs 13 residues. V was trimmed by 6 bases and J by 6 bases, leaving 12 bases between them. PCR amplification relied on 60 Vbeta primers (plus 13 Jbeta primers). Clones were sequenced by immunoSEQ multiplex PCR, and TCRdb holds only the in-frame ones, with some missing. Here the sample spans 100,000 to 150,000 clones, around 80% being singletons.

The receptor was isolated from a woman aged 25 to 45 in good health and CMV-seronegative. The sequenced sample was PBMCs. The V call is TRBV10-2, the J call TRBJ1-5, with D possibly matching TRBD1 (6 bases). The CDR3, as DNA: TGCGCCAGCAGCGAACAGGGCGGTCAGCCCCAGCATTTT. Residues: CASSEQGGQPQHF.